This T cell receptor (beta chain) was captured in a study of shared clonotypes between healthy human individuals. General observations from the study: Sequencing of the sorted subsets was shown by rarefaction to be incomplete despite large depth. The expectation was that sequencing depth would affect clonotype sharing among donors.

V was trimmed by 0 bases and J by 2 bases, leaving 15 bases between them. The CDR3 consists of 16 residues. Comments on this clone: The antigen is undetermined.

The protocol was immunoSEQ multiplex PCR, while the TCRdb copy is restricted to in-frame clones and leaves out a portion. Among about 79,000 clones listed, about 63% were seen once. This chain links TRBV5-3 with TRBJ2-7; D not certain. TRBV5-3 is reported as an ORF; its role is uncertain. The sequencing sample was made of memory CD8+ T cells sorted from blood. Subset here: CD45RO+ cells pooled with CCR7-negative TemRA cells. The sequence was obtained from a man aged 25-40 years in good health. For the CDR3, the DNA is TGTGCCAGAAGCTTGGGTTGGGTTCGGGCCACCTACGAGCAGTACTTC. Encoded protein: CARSLGWVRATYEQYF.